This entry features one T cell receptor (beta chain) sequence. The antigen is not known. This sample was taken from a study of T-cell reconstitution after alpha-beta-depleted transplantation in children. Study results and limitations: Surviving thymic progenitors and recipient T cells were the source of high TCRbeta diversity at day 60 in some patients. T-cell numbers and diversity, one year after transplant, stemmed largely from T cells that were newly produced. About two months after transplant, alpha-beta T cells reportedly came from several hundred expanded graft clones.

CDR1 and CDR2 (germline): SGHDN, FVKESK. The V gene lost 7 bases and the J gene lost 0 bases, with 10 bases spanning the gap. This CDR3 region has 14 residues. Unique molecular identifiers were used to barcode this TCRbeta library. TCRdb re-called the PCR reads through MiXCR, storing one row per CDR3 protein. The repertoire holds about 32,000 distinct CDR3 sequences, about 7% seen once, with 27% in the top ten. V and J are TRBV14 and TRBJ2-1; D call uncertain. This sample comprised peripheral blood, obtained 60 days after TCRalphabeta/CD19-depleted stem cell transplant. The TCR sequence derives from a child under three years old who had a stem cell transplant for acute myeloid leukemia, so the T cells may come from the graft donor. The DNA for the CDR3 is TGTGCCAGCATGCCCCTGAGCTCCTACAATGAGCAGTTCTTC. Translation: CASMPLSSYNEQFF.